The 23 T cell receptor beta chains below were found in one sample sequenced in a study of blood T cell repertoires in COVID-19. Clones were read by immunoSEQ multiplex PCR, and TCRdb kept only the in-frame ones, dropping some. The sample holds 130,000 or so clones; around 88% are singletons and the top ten take 5.9%. Sequenced material: peripheral blood. The source is a man of 80 years or more with active or convalescent COVID-19.

The V and J genes are TRBV2 and TRBJ2-7; the match to TRBD1 covers 9 bases. CDR3 length: 15 amino acids. Unmatched junction bases numbered 5, after V lost 3 bases and J lost 2 bases. CDR1 is SNHLY and CDR2 is FYNNEI in the germline V gene. In DNA form, the CDR3 reads TGTGCCAGCAGTGAGGTAGGGACAGGGACCTACGAGCAGTACTTC. Encoded protein: CASSEVGTGTYEQYF. Looking up the rest from reference TRBV2 and TRBJ2-7 gives the full variable domain: EPEVTQTPSHQVTQMGQEVILRCVPISNHLYFYWYRQILGQKVEFLVSFYNNEISEKSEIFDDQFSVERPDGSNFTLKIRSTKLEDSAMYFCASSEVGTGTYEQYFGPGTRLTVT.

The V and J genes are TRBV2 and TRBJ2-5; unclear D gene. CDR3 size: 12 residues. Germline CDR1 and CDR2: SNHLY and FYNNEI. V was clipped by 7 bases and J by 2 bases, with 8 bases between them. Written as DNA, the CDR3 is TGTGCCAGCACTCGGGTTCAAGAGACCCAGTACTTC. Translating gives CASTRVQETQYF.

The chain carries TRBV7-2 and TRBJ2-1; 8 nucleotides match TRBD2. With V trimmed by 4 bases and J by 6 bases, 5 bases remained unmatched. Germline CDR1 reads SGHTA; CDR2 reads FQGNSA. This CDR3 comprises 14 residues. The CDR3, as DNA: TGTGCCAGCAGCTCAACCGGGACTAGCAATGAGCAGTTCTTC. As protein: CASSSTGTSNEQFF.

This clone was observed a handful of times. V usage is TRBV5-1 and J usage is TRBJ1-2; 9 bases are a match to TRBD1. This CDR3 contains 15 residues. From germline, CDR1 is SGHRS and CDR2 YFSETQ. Germline trimming cut 4 bases from V and 4 bases from J; bases unmatched to any gene: 8. The CDR3 nucleotides are TGCGCCAGCAGCCTAGACTGGACAGGGGTCTATGGCTACACCTTC. This sequence encodes CASSLDWTGVYGYTF.

The rearrangement uses TRBV10-3 and TRBJ2-6, with TRBD2 as a possible D gene (5 bases). There are 19 residues in the CDR3. Looked up from germline, CDR1 is ENHRY and CDR2 is SYGVKD. Trimming took off 7 bases at V and 2 bases at J, with 24 bases between the two ends. The DNA of the CDR3 is TGTGCCATCACCCCCCTCGAGCCCGGAGGAGGCGCTGGGGCCAACGTCCTGACTTTC. Protein: CAITPLEPGGGAGANVLTF.

The chain carries TRBV29-1 and TRBJ1-1, with D unresolved. The CDR3 covers 15 residues. With 4 bases removed from V and 1 base from J, the gap between germline ends came to 16 bases. From germline, CDR1 is SQVTM and CDR2 ANQGSEA. CDR3 sequence: CSVVPAGSGNTEAFF. The CDR3 nucleotides read TGCAGCGTTGTCCCGGCGGGGAGCGGGAACACTGAAGCTTTCTTT.

The chain recombines TRBV7-9 with TRBJ2-5, with D unclear. Per the germline V gene, CDR1 is SEHNR and CDR2 is FQNEAQ (reference sequence). V was cut by 4 bases and J by 1 base, with 7 bases left in between. There are 13 residues in the CDR3. In DNA form, the CDR3 reads TGTGCCAGCAGCTCAGAATTCCAAGAGACCCAGTACTTC. It yields the protein CASSSEFQETQYF.

V gene TRBV5-5 combines with J gene TRBJ2-5, with 10 positions matching TRBD1. Per the germline V gene, CDR1 is SGHKS and CDR2 is YYEKEE (reference sequence). The V and J ends lost 4 bases and 9 bases, in that order; junction bases with no gene match: 15. The length of the CDR3 is 16 residues. CDR3 region: CASSGFSGQGTEAQYF. The CDR3 nucleotides are TGTGCCAGCAGCGGATTCTCGGGACAGGGGACGGAGGCCCAGTACTTC.

V gene TRBV6-5 combines with J gene TRBJ2-7; D perhaps matches TRBD2 (6 bases). Deletions cut 4 bases from V and 0 bases from J, with 10 bases between. The V gene's germline CDR1 is MNHEY and CDR2 SVGAGI. This CDR3 spans 14 amino acids. CDR3 loop: CASSSLTSSYEQYF. In DNA form, the CDR3 reads TGTGCCAGCAGTTCCTTGACTAGCTCCTACGAGCAGTACTTC.

The V call is TRBV24-1, the J call TRBJ2-3; 9 positions agree with TRBD2. The CDR3 contains 15 residues. V lost 4 bases to trimming and J lost 6 bases; unmatched junction nucleotides: 7. Germline V gene lookup returns CDR1 KGHDR and CDR2 SFDVKD. The DNA of the CDR3 is TGTGCCACCAGTGACTCTAGCGGGGCCCCTGATACGCAGTATTTT. This sequence encodes CATSDSSGAPDTQYF.

This clone has a single count. The genes are TRBV5-1 and TRBJ2-3; 8 bases are shared with TRBD2. With 4 bases clipped from V and 6 bases from J, the junction kept 7 bases outside the gene matches. The CDR3 sequence is 14 residues long. CDR1 is SGHRS and CDR2 is YFSETQ in the germline V gene. The CDR3 nucleotides read TGCGCCAGCAGCCCGGCCCAGCGGGGGGATACGCAGTATTTT. Amino acid sequence: CASSPAQRGDTQYF. The full variable domain, rest sourced from reference TRBV5-1 and TRBJ2-3, is KAGVTQTPRYLIKTRGQQVTLSCSPISGHRSVSWYQQTPGQGLQFLFEYFSETQRNKGNFPGRFSGRQFSNSRSEMNVSTLELGDSALYLCASSPAQRGDTQYFGPGTRLTVL.

CDR3 DNA: TGTGCCAGCAGCCCCCTTGTAGCGGGGACGGCCGGGGAGCTGTTTTTT. Its translation: CASSPLVAGTAGELFF. The chain joins TRBV5-6 to TRBJ2-2; 8 bases fit TRBD2. Unmatched junction bases numbered 11, after V lost 4 bases and J lost 6 bases. The CDR3 consists of 16 residues. Germline loops: CDR1 SGHDT, CDR2 YYEEEE. The whole variable domain, remainder taken from reference TRBV5-6 and TRBJ2-2, is DAGVTQSPTHLIKTRGQQVTLRCSPKSGHDTVSWYQQALGQGPQFIFQYYEEEERQRGNFPDRFSGHQFPNYSSELNVNALLLGDSALYLCASSPLVAGTAGELFFGEGSRLTVL.

This clone was detected a few times. The genes are TRBV7-2 and TRBJ2-1, with TRBD2 matching 12 bases. The CDR3 has 17 amino acids. CDR1 SGHTA and CDR2 FQGNSA come from the germline V gene. Trimming at V came to 3 bases and at J to 4 bases, leaving 7 bases not matched to a gene. CDR3 nucleotide sequence: TGTGCCAGCAGCTTCCGACTAGCGGGGGCCCTATACAATGAGCAGTTCTTC. Translation gives CASSFRLAGALYNEQFF.

The chain links TRBV29-1 to TRBJ1-4, with 7 bases aligning to TRBD1. The CDR3 is made up of 13 amino acids. V gave up 1 base and J gave up 8 bases; unmatched junction bases: 4. Germline-derived CDR1 and CDR2 are SQVTM and ANQGSEA. CDR3: CSVEGTGREKLFF. The CDR3 DNA reads TGCAGCGTTGAAGGGACAGGAAGGGAAAAACTGTTTTTT.

The gene calls are TRBV6-2 or TRBV6-3 and TRBJ2-7; TRBD1 is a possible D gene (5 bases). V gave up 6 bases and J gave up 3 bases, with 15 bases separating them. Per germline, CDR1 MNHEY and CDR2 SVGEGT. The CDR3 is made up of 14 amino acids. The CDR3 reads CASSFGRTYYEQYF. In DNA, the CDR3 is TGTGCCAGCAGCTTCGGACGGACATACTACGAGCAGTACTTC.

This clone was found a few times. The CDR3: CASSLPSSGNTIYF. CDR3 coding DNA: TGTGCCAGCAGCCTCCCGAGTTCCGGAAACACCATATATTTT. The genes are TRBV9 and TRBJ1-3; D not certain. Trimming removed 4 bases from V and 4 bases from J, with 12 bases in between. CDR1 and CDR2 (germline): SGDLS, YYNGEE. The CDR3 is 14 residues long. The whole variable domain, filled in from reference TRBV9 and TRBJ1-3, reads DSGVTQTPKHLITATGQRVTLRCSPRSGDLSVYWYQQSLDQGLQFLIQYYNGEERAKGNILERFSAQQFPDLHSELNLSSLELGDSALYFCASSLPSSGNTIYFGEGSWLTVV.

This clone was detected once. J is TRBJ2-1 and V is TRBV7-9; D may be TRBD1 (6 bases). V lost 5 bases to trimming and J lost 4 bases, with 9 bases between them. The CDR3 consists of 13 residues. CDR1 and CDR2 (germline): SEHNR, FQNEAQ (reference sequence). The DNA for the CDR3 is TGTGCCAGCAGCCCCGGACAGTACAATGAGCAGTTCTTC. It is translated as CASSPGQYNEQFF.

The V call is TRBV5-1, the J call TRBJ1-4; D gene ambiguous. The CDR3 is 14 residues long. V lost 4 bases and J 1 base, leaving 8 bases between the germline ends. From germline, CDR1 is SGHRS and CDR2 YFSETQ. This chain's CDR3 is CASSVEVTNEKLFF. As DNA, the CDR3 is TGCGCCAGCAGCGTAGAAGTAACTAATGAAAAACTGTTTTTT.

The V and J genes are TRBV18 and TRBJ2-5; D ambiguous. The CDR3 runs to 12 residues. The germline gives CDR1 KGHSH, CDR2 LQKENI. Trimming took 2 bases from V and 4 from J, leaving 5 bases between them. The CDR3 region is CASSPVIETQYF. The CDR3 DNA is TGTGCCAGCTCACCAGTTATAGAGACCCAGTACTTC.

V is TRBV6-2 or TRBV6-3 and J is TRBJ1-2, with 7 bases that match TRBD1. V shed 2 bases, J shed 8 bases, and the junction held 17 bases outside the gene matches. The CDR3 has 17 residues. Germline V gives CDR1 MNHEY, CDR2 SVGEGT. CDR3 sequence reads: CASSYRTGTEDIWGYTF. The CDR3 coding sequence is TGTGCCAGCAGTTACAGAACCGGGACAGAAGATATTTGGGGCTACACCTTC.

The chain is built from TRBV30 and TRBJ1-2; 7 bases line up with TRBD1. Germline V gene data show CDR1 as GTSNPN and CDR2 as SVGIG (reference sequence). Losses at the gene ends were 1 base for V and 9 bases for J; bases not matched to a gene: 5. The CDR3 contains 12 residues. The CDR3: CAWSADRASYTF. The CDR3 coding sequence is TGTGCCTGGAGTGCCGACAGGGCAAGCTACACCTTC. The full variable domain, its missing parts supplied by reference TRBV30 and TRBJ1-2, is SQTIHQWPATLVQPVGSPLSLECTVEGTSNPNLYWYRQAAGRGLQLLFYSVGIGQISSEVPQNLSASRPQDRQFILSSKKLLLSDSGFYLCAWSADRASYTFGSGTRLTVV.

This chain connects TRBV19 to TRBJ2-7, with D possibly TRBD1 on 7 matching bases. Looked up from germline, CDR1 is LNHDA and CDR2 is SQIVND (reference sequence). V was cut by 4 bases and J by 1 base, with 14 bases left in between. The CDR3 extends over 15 amino acids. CDR3 amino acids: CASSNQAGGSYEQYF. The CDR3 DNA reads as TGTGCCAGTAGTAACCAAGCAGGGGGGTCCTACGAGCAGTACTTC.

J is TRBJ2-3 and V is TRBV19, with a possible D match to TRBD2 (6 bases). V was pared by 8 bases and J by 2 bases, with 8 bases between. This CDR3 is built from 12 residues. Germline CDR1 LNHDA, CDR2 SQIVND (reference sequence). DNA of the CDR3: TGTGCCAGTGGGACTTTCACAGATACGCAGTATTTT. Residues: CASGTFTDTQYF.